The entry that follows covers one TCR beta chain sequence. The sample comes from a study of blood T cell repertoires in COVID-19. About the study: T cells, B-cell-depleted T cells, or PBMCs supplied cDNA or gDNA.

Measured with immunoSEQ multiplex PCR; TCRdb has only the in-frame clones, and not every one. The table includes about 98,000 clones, around 76% detected once. The TCR comes from a man older than 75 with acute or convalescent COVID-19. Sequences were obtained from peripheral blood.

CDR3 sequence: CASRASEKTQYF. CDR3 bases: TGTGCCAGCAGGGCTAGCGAGAAGACCCAGTACTTC. This chain connects TRBV2 to TRBJ2-5, with a weak D call TRBD2 (6 bases). Per the germline V gene, CDR1 is SNHLY and CDR2 is FYNNEI. Between the trimmed V and J ends, which lost 6 bases and 6 bases, there was a span of 11 bases. The CDR3 is 12 amino acids.